One and the same sample provided the 29 T cell receptor beta chains below, sequenced in a study of early T cells in non-severe SARS-CoV-2 infection. TCRdb re-called the 5' RACE reads with MiXCR, one entry per CDR3 protein. The sample holds tens of thousands of distinct CDR3 sequences; around 5.7% are singletons and the top ten take about 5.3%. Input material: whole blood. Receptors originate from an adult who was a healthcare worker with PCR-confirmed SARS-CoV-2 infection or an uninfected control (not recorded which).

This clonotype occurred many times. This chain connects TRBV7-2 to TRBJ2-3, with D perhaps assigned TRBD1 or TRBD2 (5 bases each). From germline, CDR1 is SGHTA and CDR2 FQGNSA. The CDR3 is 17 residues long. The germline V and J ends were trimmed by 8 bases and 1 base, with 22 bases remaining between them. This chain's CDR3 is CASPRRSDGARTDTQYF. The CDR3 nucleotides are TGTGCCAGCCCCCGACGGTCTGACGGGGCCCGCACAGATACGCAGTATTTT.

There are many counts of this clonotype. V gene TRBV9 combines with J gene TRBJ2-7, with 8 bases lining up with TRBD1. The CDR3 totals 13 residues. Trimming removed 4 bases from V and 3 bases from J; junction bases left unmatched: 3. Germline lookup yields CDR1 SGDLS and CDR2 YYNGEE. CDR3 loop: CASSPDRGYEQYF. The DNA for the CDR3 is TGTGCCAGCAGCCCCGACAGGGGCTACGAGCAGTACTTC.

This clonotype came up many times. The V gene is TRBV6-2 or TRBV6-3, the J gene TRBJ1-2; TRBD1 might be the D (6 bases). The V end was cut by 6 bases, the J end by 4 bases, with 9 bases between. Per the germline V gene, CDR1 is MNHEY and CDR2 is SVGEGT. The CDR3 covers 12 residues. The CDR3 sequence is CASRTRGYGYTF. The CDR3 nucleotides read TGTGCCAGCAGGACCAGGGGCTATGGCTACACCTTC.

Ten or more counts support this clonotype. The chain links TRBV28 to TRBJ2-4; a possible D gene is TRBD2 (6 bases). This CDR3 has 14 residues. Germline CDR1 MDHEN, CDR2 SYDVKM. Trimming took off 9 bases at V and 0 bases at J, with 12 bases between the two ends. The CDR3, as DNA: TGTGCCAGTCGGGACTCCATAGCCAAAAACATTCAGTACTTC. Encoded protein: CASRDSIAKNIQYF.

This clonotype appeared many times. V usage is TRBV29-1 and J usage is TRBJ1-2, with a weak D call TRBD1 (5 bases). The V end was cut by 3 bases, the J end by 4 bases, with 6 bases between. The germline V gene encodes CDR1 SQVTM and CDR2 ANQGSEA. This CDR3 comprises 11 residues. DNA for the CDR3: TGCAGCGTTGACAGGGTCTATGGCTACACCTTC. This gives the protein CSVDRVYGYTF.

This clonotype showed up just a few times. V is TRBV6-4 and J is TRBJ2-7; D possibly corresponds to TRBD1 (6 bases). The CDR3 is made up of 15 amino acids. Germline V CDR1 and CDR2: MRHNA, SNTAGT. V shed 3 bases and J shed 2 bases, with 14 bases lying between them. The DNA of the CDR3 is TGTGCCAGCAGTGAGCAACAGGGCGGCACCTACGAGCAGTACTTC. Amino acids: CASSEQQGGTYEQYF.

This clonotype was counted only a few times. This sequence joins TRBV6-6 and TRBJ1-1, with TRBD1 identical over 9 bases. The length of the CDR3 is 17 residues. The trim removed 7 bases at V and 5 bases at J, leaving 17 bases unmatched. The germline CDR1 and CDR2 sequences are MNHNY and SVGAGI (reference sequence). The CDR3 reads CASISLLFGTGNTEAFF. The CDR3 DNA follows: TGTGCCAGCATCTCCCTACTATTCGGGACAGGGAATACTGAAGCTTTCTTT.

In this sample, this clonotype turned up many times. The chain carries TRBV25-1 and TRBJ2-7; D gene unclear. This CDR3 comprises 13 residues. Trimming pared 2 bases from V and 1 base from J, leaving 6 bases between. Germline V lookup: CDR1 MGHDK, CDR2 SYGVNS. In DNA form, the CDR3 reads TGTGCCAGCAGTGAACACGGATCCTACGAGCAGTACTTC. It specifies CASSEHGSYEQYF.

This clonotype has ten or more counts. The chain is built from TRBV11-3 and TRBJ1-1; no definite D call. With 0 bases removed from V and 7 bases from J, the gap between germline ends came to 9 bases. Germline V lookup: CDR1 SGHNT, CDR2 YENEEA. The length of the CDR3 is 13 residues. The CDR3 DNA is TGTGCCAGCAGCTTAGATTTGATGGATGAAGCTTTCTTT. Translated, it gives CASSLDLMDEAFF.

This clonotype was seen a few times. V usage is TRBV11-2 and J usage is TRBJ2-7; 9 bases are shared with TRBD2. The CDR3 loop spans 14 amino acids. Germline V lookup: CDR1 SGHAT, CDR2 FQNNGV. J gave up 0 bases and V 3 bases, and 0 bases lay outside the gene matches. This CDR3 is CASSFSGGSYEQYF. In DNA, the CDR3 is TGTGCCAGCAGCTTTAGCGGGGGCTCCTACGAGCAGTACTTC.

Ten or more counts support this clonotype. The chain recombines TRBV29-1 with TRBJ2-1, with 9 bases lining up with TRBD2. Germline lookup yields CDR1 SQVTM and CDR2 ANQGSEA. The length of the CDR3 is 16 residues. V gave up 4 bases and J gave up 0 bases; unmatched junction bases: 7. In nucleotides, the CDR3 is TGCAGCGTTGGCGGCGGGAGGGGAAGCTCCTACAATGAGCAGTTCTTC. Its protein product is CSVGGGRGSSYNEQFF.

This sequence joins TRBV7-3 and TRBJ1-1, with 7 positions matching TRBD1. The CDR3 has 13 residues. The ends lost 5 bases at V and 4 bases at J; junction bases unmatched: 4. Germline V gene lookup returns CDR1 SGHTA and CDR2 FQGTGA. Here the CDR3 DNA reads TGTGCCAGCAGCCCCCGACAGGGCACTGAAGCTTTCTTT. Residues: CASSPRQGTEAFF. Full variable domain (missing parts from reference TRBV7-3 and TRBJ1-1): GAGVSQTPSNKVTEKGKYVELRCDPISGHTALYWYRQSLGQGPEFLIYFQGTGAADDSGLPNDRFFAVRPEGSVSTLKIQRTERGDSAVYLCASSPRQGTEAFFGQGTRLTVV.

This clonotype was seen a handful of times. V gene TRBV7-6 combines with J gene TRBJ2-3; 7 bases map to TRBD2. Looked up from germline, CDR1 is SGHVS and CDR2 is FNYEAQ. There are 15 residues in the CDR3. V shed 4 bases and J 2 bases; nucleotides not matched to a gene: 6. CDR3 region: CASSYLAAPTDTQYF. CDR3 in DNA: TGTGCCAGCAGCTATCTAGCGGCTCCCACAGATACGCAGTATTTT.

This clonotype was seen a handful of times. The V call is TRBV3-1, the J call TRBJ2-5; D remains ambiguous. The length of the CDR3 is 12 residues. V was pared by 1 base and J by 5 bases, with 5 bases between. Germline assignment: CDR1 LGHDT and CDR2 YNNKEL (reference sequence). CDR3 residues: CASSQVLETQYF. The DNA for the CDR3 is TGTGCCAGCAGCCAAGTCCTGGAGACCCAGTACTTC.

This sequence joins TRBV6-5 and TRBJ2-4; TRBD2 agrees at 7 bases. CDR1 is MNHEY and CDR2 is SVGAGI in the germline V gene. CDR3 length: 15 amino acids. V lost 5 bases, J lost 8 bases, and 12 bases stayed unmatched. DNA for the CDR3: TGTGCCAGCAGTAGAAGCGGGACCTACCTGGACATTCAGTACTTC. It encodes CASSRSGTYLDIQYF.

Many counts were recorded for this clonotype. The rearrangement uses TRBV20-1 and TRBJ1-2, with D hard to call. Germline V lookup: CDR1 DFQATT, CDR2 SNEGSKA (reference sequence). This CDR3 spans 13 amino acids. V was clipped by 3 bases and J by 4 bases, with 12 bases between them. CDR3 DNA: TGCAGTGCTAGGAGGGAATCGGGCTATGGCTACACCTTC. This codes for CSARRESGYGYTF.

V is TRBV7-2 and J is TRBJ2-6; 7 positions agree with TRBD2. V shed 1 base, J shed 4 bases, and the junction held 1 base outside the gene matches. The CDR3 covers 15 residues. From germline, CDR1 is SGHTA and CDR2 FQGNSA. CDR3 loop: CASSLEAGGANVLTF. CDR3 nucleotide sequence: TGTGCCAGCAGCTTAGAAGCGGGAGGGGCCAACGTCCTGACTTTC.

This clonotype came up many times. This sequence joins TRBV6-1 and TRBJ2-7, with D possibly matching TRBD1 (6 bases). Looked up from germline, CDR1 is MNHNS and CDR2 is SASEGT. This CDR3 is 13 amino acids long. The V end was cut by 6 bases, the J end by 7 bases, with 16 bases between. CDR3 coding DNA: TGTGCCAGCAGAGTGGGCAGGGGATGGGAGCAGTACTTC. Its translation: CASRVGRGWEQYF.

In this sample, this clonotype turned up many times. V gene TRBV21-1 combines with J gene TRBJ2-1; the table's D call, TRBD2, has no DNA check behind it. TRBV21-1 is described as a pseudogene. The CDR3 is 15 amino acids. CDR3 nucleotides: TGTGCCAGCAGCAATATGGACTACTCCTACAATGAGCAGTTCTTC. Its protein product is CASSNMDYSYNEQFF.

At least ten counts were recorded for this clonotype. The rearrangement links TRBV28 to TRBJ1-2; D remains ambiguous. The V gene lost 7 bases and the J gene lost 5 bases, with 14 bases spanning the gap. Germline CDR1 is MDHEN and CDR2 is SYDVKM. The CDR3 contains 13 residues. CDR3 nucleotide sequence: TGTGCCAGCATCCCTGGCAGATCATATGGCTACACCTTC. Its protein is CASIPGRSYGYTF.

This clonotype was picked up many times. This chain uses TRBV7-2 with TRBJ1-1; maybe TRBD1 (6 bases). Germline V gene data show CDR1 as SGHTA and CDR2 as FQGNSA. The CDR3 has 17 residues. V dropped 5 bases and J dropped 1 base, with 20 bases sitting between them. CDR3 residues: CASSRPRGGLENTEAFF. The DNA for the CDR3 is TGTGCCAGCAGCCGCCCTAGGGGGGGGCTGGAGAACACTGAAGCTTTCTTT. The whole variable domain, filled in from reference TRBV7-2 and TRBJ1-1, reads GAGVSQSPSNKVTEKGKDVELRCDPISGHTALYWYRQSLGQGLEFLIYFQGNSAPDKSGLPSDRFSAERTGGSVSTLTIQRTQQEDSAVYLCASSRPRGGLENTEAFFGQGTRLTVV.

The chain combines TRBV24-1 with TRBJ2-1; 11 bases agree with TRBD2. In germline, CDR1 is KGHDR, CDR2 SFDVKD. The V segment lost 3 bases and the J segment 5 bases; nucleotides outside the gene matches: 2. The length of the CDR3 is 15 residues. The CDR3 DNA is TGTGCCACCAGTGATCCGGGACTAGCGGACAATGAGCAGTTCTTC. It is translated as CATSDPGLADNEQFF.

This clonotype was seen many times. V usage is TRBV19 and J usage is TRBJ2-1, with TRBD2 matching over 14 bases. The CDR3 has 15 residues. The V segment lost 3 bases and the J segment 7 bases; nucleotides outside the gene matches: 2. The germline CDR1 and CDR2 sequences are LNHDA and SQIVND (reference sequence). The CDR3 loop reads CASSMWTSGGNEQFF. As DNA, the CDR3 is TGTGCCAGTAGTATGTGGACTAGCGGGGGGAATGAGCAGTTCTTC.

Worth noting for this clonotype: This could be a read error, since a much larger clone is one nucleotide away. This rearrangement joins TRBV11-2 to TRBJ2-2; tentative D call: TRBD2 (5 bases). The CDR3 is 16 amino acids. The germline V gene has CDR1 SGHAT and CDR2 FQNNGV. The CDR3 bases are TGTGCCAGCAGCTCCCGCTTGGGAATGGGCACCGGGGAGCGGTTTTTT. Protein: CASSSRLGMGTGERFF.

This clonotype has only a few counts. This chain connects TRBV19 to TRBJ2-3; tentatively, D is TRBD2 (6 bases). Trimming left V 8 bases short and J 8 bases short, with 17 bases between. The CDR3 consists of 13 residues. Germline V gene data show CDR1 as LNHDA and CDR2 as SQIVND (reference sequence). The CDR3, as DNA: TGTGCCAGTTCGAGTGGTAAGGGAGGTACGCAGTATTTT. It is translated as CASSSGKGGTQYF.

V and J are TRBV9 and TRBJ2-7, with a tentative D call TRBD2 (5 bases). Trimming left V 2 bases short and J 9 bases short, with 18 bases between. This CDR3 contains 14 residues. Germline CDR1 SGDLS, CDR2 YYNGEE. CDR3 residues: CASSVGEPPTRQYF. The CDR3 DNA reads as TGTGCCAGCAGCGTCGGGGAACCTCCTACACGGCAGTACTTC.

This clonotype ranks as medium-sized (0.01 to 0.1%). The chain uses TRBV2 and TRBJ2-7; unclear D gene. V lost 7 bases to trimming and J lost 1 base, with 11 bases between them. This CDR3 contains 13 residues. Germline values: CDR1 SNHLY, CDR2 FYNNEI. The CDR3: CASTRAQSYEQYV. In DNA, the CDR3 is TGTGCCAGCACCCGGGCCCAGTCCTACGAGCAGTACGTC.

This clonotype was detected only a few times. This chain links TRBV20-1 with TRBJ2-1; either TRBD1 or TRBD2 may supply D (5 bases each). CDR1 and CDR2 from the germline V gene are DFQATT and SNEGSKA (reference sequence). V lost 6 bases and J lost 3, with 12 bases in between. The CDR3 sequence is 13 residues long. CDR3 bases: TGCAGTGCCGCCGGGACGGGCTACAATGAGCAGTTCTTC. Residues: CSAAGTGYNEQFF.

This clonotype was picked up many times. This sequence joins TRBV10-3 and TRBJ2-7; D may be TRBD1 (5 bases). This CDR3 spans 13 amino acids. The V gene lost 5 bases and the J gene lost 4 bases, with 12 bases spanning the gap. Germline-derived CDR1 and CDR2 are ENHRY and SYGVKD. CDR3 sequence reads: CAISRGFGYEQYV. CDR3 in DNA: TGTGCCATCAGTAGGGGCTTTGGTTACGAGCAGTACGTC.